Presented here are 14 T cell receptor beta chains from one specimen sequenced in a study of control samples from healthy donors and cancer patients. Using immunoSEQ multiplex PCR, the repertoire was profiled, and TCRdb retains in-frame clones only, with some absent. The data hold about 120,000 clones, with roughly 93% observed a single time. Sequencing was carried out using blood. The receptors were gathered from a man in his thirties or forties in good health.

CDR3 nucleotides: TGTGCCAGCAGCACGGGGCTTGCCTATGGCTACACCTTC. Translated, it gives CASSTGLAYGYTF. This chain uses TRBV12-3 or TRBV12-4 with TRBJ1-2, with D perhaps TRBD1 (5 bases). The V end lost 6 bases, the J end lost 4 bases, and 12 bases lay between the germline ends. The CDR3 contains 13 residues.

The chain is built from TRBV9 and TRBJ2-3; 8 bases align to TRBD2. The CDR3 is 18 residues long. With 3 bases clipped from V and 5 bases from J, the junction kept 17 bases outside the gene matches. The V gene's germline CDR1 is SGDLS and CDR2 YYNGEE. Here the CDR3 reads CASSGLAGGANVRDTQYF. CDR3 nucleotide sequence: TGTGCCAGCAGCGGACTAGCCGGGGGGGCGAATGTGAGAGATACGCAGTATTTT.

The rearrangement links TRBV5-1 to TRBJ2-1, with TRBD2 identical over 11 bases. J lost 9 bases, V lost 3 bases, and 5 bases had no gene match. There are 14 residues in the CDR3. The germline gives CDR1 SGHRS, CDR2 YFSETQ. The CDR3 spells CASSSLSGGGEQFF. The CDR3 nucleotides are TGCGCCAGCAGCTCCCTTAGCGGGGGGGGTGAGCAGTTCTTC.

The chain is built from TRBV3-1 (or the pseudogene TRBV3-2) and TRBJ2-2; 10 bases are shared with TRBD1. Germline V lookup: CDR1 LGHDT, CDR2 YNNKEL (reference sequence). The CDR3 extends over 16 amino acids. Trimming cost V 5 bases and J 4 bases; bases outside gene matches: 7. CDR3 region: CASSSGQGGGTGELFF. Written as DNA, the CDR3 is TGTGCCAGCAGCTCCGGACAGGGGGGTGGCACCGGGGAGCTGTTTTTT.

The rearrangement joins TRBV5-1 to TRBJ1-3, with a possible D match to TRBD1 (5 bases). CDR1 is SGHRS, CDR2 YFSETQ, per germline. The CDR3 extends over 16 amino acids. The V end lost 3 bases, the J end lost 0 bases, and 13 bases lay between the germline ends. The CDR3 spells CASSSGLPSSGNTIYF. DNA of the CDR3: TGCGCCAGCAGCTCGGGACTTCCGAGCTCTGGAAACACCATATATTTT.

J is TRBJ2-3 and V is TRBV29-1; 9 bases are shared with TRBD2. V dropped 1 base and J dropped 3; count of bases not matched to a gene: 8. There are 16 residues in the CDR3. Germline V CDR1 and CDR2: SQVTM, ANQGSEA. CDR3 DNA sequence: TGCAGCGTTGAAGTTTTAGCGGGGGACGTAACAGATACGCAGTATTTT. It specifies CSVEVLAGDVTDTQYF.

The CDR3 protein is CASSPAGDGGYTF. The CDR3 DNA is TGTGCCAGCAGCCCCGCCGGGGATGGTGGCTACACCTTC. V gene TRBV3-1 (or the pseudogene TRBV3-2) combines with J gene TRBJ1-2; no definite D call. This CDR3 comprises 13 residues. Trimming cost V 4 bases and J 7 bases, with 13 bases left between them. Germline V CDR1 and CDR2: LGHDT, YNNKEL (reference sequence).

This chain links TRBV30 with TRBJ1-2, with TRBD1 matching 11 bases. CDR1 GTSNPN and CDR2 SVGIG come from the germline V gene (reference sequence). CDR3 size: 14 residues. V shed 4 bases, J shed 4 bases, and the junction held 5 bases outside the gene matches. The CDR3 protein is CAWNRDRGSYGYTF. CDR3 in DNA: TGTGCCTGGAACCGGGACAGGGGGTCCTATGGCTACACCTTC.

The CDR3 loop is CASSVEGAAGNTIYF. The DNA of the CDR3 is TGTGCCAGCAGCGTAGAAGGGGCGGCTGGAAACACCATATATTTT. V and J are TRBV9 and TRBJ1-3; perhaps TRBD1 as D (5 bases). The V end was cut by 0 bases, the J end by 2 bases, with 9 bases between. This CDR3 has 15 amino acids. Per the germline V gene, CDR1 is SGDLS and CDR2 is YYNGEE.

This chain connects TRBV2 to TRBJ2-2, with 7 bases lining up with TRBD1. Looked up from germline, CDR1 is SNHLY and CDR2 is FYNNEI. CDR3 length: 17 residues. Trimming took 6 bases from V and 0 from J; bases not matched to a gene: 10. The CDR3 DNA follows: TGTGCCAGCAGGGTCACGGGACAGACGACGAACACCGGGGAGCTGTTTTTT. Protein: CASRVTGQTTNTGELFF. The whole variable domain, remainder taken from reference TRBV2 and TRBJ2-2, is EPEVTQTPSHQVTQMGQEVILRCVPISNHLYFYWYRQILGQKVEFLVSFYNNEISEKSEIFDDQFSVERPDGSNFTLKIRSTKLEDSAMYFCASRVTGQTTNTGELFFGEGSRLTVL.

V is TRBV2 and J is TRBJ2-7; 14 bases are a match to TRBD2. Germline CDR1 reads SNHLY; CDR2 reads FYNNEI. The CDR3 consists of 15 residues. J was trimmed by 4 bases and V by 6 bases; bases with no gene match: 5. The CDR3 nucleotides are TGTGCCAGCAGGGGGACTAGCGGGGGTGGGTACGAGCAGTACTTC. It encodes CASRGTSGGGYEQYF.

Turning to this clone: Other nucleotide sequences in the sample specify the same CDR3. V is TRBV7-6 and J is TRBJ1-1, with 7 nucleotides matching TRBD1. The CDR3 has 15 amino acids. With 1 base clipped from V and 0 bases from J, the junction kept 2 bases outside the gene matches. Per the germline V gene, CDR1 is SGHVS and CDR2 is FNYEAQ. The DNA for the CDR3 is TGTGCCAGCAGCTTAGGACAGGGCCTGAACACTGAAGCTTTCTTT. Protein: CASSLGQGLNTEAFF.

A remark on this clone: In the same sample, other DNA sequences code for this CDR3. The J gene is TRBJ2-1, the V gene TRBV27; D remains ambiguous. Looked up from germline, CDR1 is MNHEY and CDR2 is SMNVEV (reference sequence). CDR3 length: 11 amino acids. V was clipped by 7 bases and J by 7 bases, with 8 bases between them. The CDR3 DNA is TGTGCCAGCACCCTGGGGAATGAGCAGTTCTTC. It translates to CASTLGNEQFF.

The V gene is TRBV11-1, the J gene TRBJ1-1; perhaps TRBD1 as D (6 bases). The CDR3 length is 13 residues. V was pared by 5 bases and J by 5 bases, with 12 bases between. Germline V gene sequence: CDR1 SGHAT, CDR2 FQDESV (reference sequence). CDR3 sequence (DNA): TGTGCCAGCAGCCTAAAAGGGGGAACTGAAGCTTTCTTT. Amino acid sequence: CASSLKGGTEAFF.